These T cell receptor beta chains were read from a single sample in a study of blood T cell repertoires in COVID-19. Method: immunoSEQ multiplex PCR; TCRdb's copy keeps in-frame clones and lacks some. Of about 120,000 clones in the sample, 90% were seen once. The sequenced sample consisted of peripheral blood. The receptors here all came from a human donor with active COVID-19. The donor label of this sample is uncertain. The CDR3 runs from the conserved cysteine through the conserved F or W. The D gene is left open where the match is weak. Some rows have no size entry. The others give once, few or many, or a class for an expanded clone.

>TRBD2|TRBV2|TRBJ2-7|.
TGTGCCAGCAGGGGACTAGCCATCAACGAGCAGTACTTC
CASRGLAINEQYF
>.|TRBV5-5|TRBJ1-5|once
TGTGCCAGCAGCTTAAAACAGCTCTATAGCAATCAGCCCCAGCATTTT
CASSLKQLYSNQPQHF
>.|TRBV7-8|TRBJ2-6|.
TGTGCCAGCAGCTTAGTGGCAGGGCAGGCCAACGTCCTGACTTTC
CASSLVAGQANVLTF
>TRBD2|TRBV11-2|TRBJ2-5|.
TGTGCCAGCAGCTGGGGGGGAGAGACCCAGTACTTC
CASSWGGETQYF
>.|TRBV6-4|TRBJ2-3|once
TGTGCCAGCAGTGACTCGGGGGGAAGCACAGATACGCAGTATTTT
CASSDSGGSTDTQYF
>TRBD1|TRBV11-3|TRBJ2-3|.
TGTGCCAGCAGCCCGGGGACAGGAGTTGGAGATACGCAGTATTTT
CASSPGTGVGDTQYF
>.|TRBV25-1|TRBJ2-4|.
TGTGCCAGCAGTGAATCCCAGGGCTTAGCCAAAAACATTCAGTACTTC
CASSESQGLAKNIQYF
>TRBD1|TRBV12-5|TRBJ1-4|.
TGTGCTAGTGGTTTAGATCCGACAGGGCTAAATGAAAAACTGTTTTTT
CASGLDPTGLNEKLFF
>.|TRBV3-1/TRBV3-2|TRBJ2-7|.
TGTGCCAGCAGCCAAGAAACACAGGCCTCCTACGAGCAGTACTTC
CASSQETQASYEQYF
>.|TRBV25-1|TRBJ2-2|.
TGTGCCAGCACAGGAGGGTACACCGGGGAGCTGTTTTTT
CASTGGYTGELFF
>TRBD2|TRBV4-1|TRBJ2-1|.
TGCGCCAGCAGCCAAGTGTTAGCGGGGGGCCATAGCCCCTACAATGAGCAGTTCTTC
CASSQVLAGGHSPYNEQFF
>TRBD2|TRBV7-9|TRBJ2-3|.
TGTGCCAGCAGTCCTTCGGGGGGGACAGATACGCAGTATTTT
CASSPSGGTDTQYF
>.|TRBV11-2|TRBJ2-2|once
TGTGCCAGCAGCTTAGACTCCTGGGGGGGCCCCCCTCACACCGGGGAGCTGTTTTTT
CASSLDSWGGPPHTGELFF
>TRBD1|TRBV6-5|TRBJ1-1|.
TGTGCCAGCAGTCCCGGGACAGGGGGCCGGACTGAAGCTTTCTTT
CASSPGTGGRTEAFF
>TRBD1|TRBV12-3/TRBV12-4|TRBJ2-7|.
TGTGCCAGCAGTTCACAGGGGGGCGAGCAGTACTTC
CASSSQGGEQYF
>TRBD2|TRBV9|TRBJ2-1|.
TGTGCCAGCAGCACGAGGACTAGCGGGGGGACCTACAATGAGCAGTTCTTC
CASSTRTSGGTYNEQFF
>TRBD1|TRBV18|TRBJ1-2|.
TGTGCCAGCTCACCTACGACAGGGGGTCTATTTGGCTACACCTTC
CASSPTTGGLFGYTF
>TRBD2|TRBV19|TRBJ2-3|.
TGTGCCAGTACCTCACGGGGGGGCTACGATTTCACAGATACGCAGTATTTT
CASTSRGGYDFTDTQYF
>.|TRBV11-2|TRBJ2-7|.
TGTGCCAGCAGTCGTACCTACGAGCAGTACTTC
CASSRTYEQYF
>.|TRBV19|TRBJ2-5|.
TGTGCCAGTAGCCTATCAAGGGGGACGGAGACCCAGTACTTC
CASSLSRGTETQYF
>TRBD2|TRBV7-2|TRBJ2-1|.
TGTGCCAGCAGCTTGACTAGCGGGGGGGTCCTCGGGGAGCAGTTCTTC
CASSLTSGGVLGEQFF
>TRBD1|TRBV4-1|TRBJ1-6|.
TGCGCCAGCAGCCAAGGAGGACAGGGCTATTCACCCCTCCACTTT
CASSQGGQGYSPLHF
>TRBD2|TRBV9|TRBJ2-3|.
TGTGCCAGCAGCGTAACAGGGACTAGCGGGGCAAATACGCAGTATTTT
CASSVTGTSGANTQYF
>TRBD1|TRBV6-5|TRBJ1-2|.
TGTGCCAGCAGCCGGGGACAGGCGGATGGCTACACCTTC
CASSRGQADGYTF